This entry is about one T cell receptor beta chain. This entry comes from a study of blood T cell repertoires in COVID-19. The wider study: Some COVID-19 samples were acute and others convalescent; all came from the United States, Italy and Spain. T cells, B-cell-depleted T cells, or PBMCs provided the cDNA or gDNA that served as material.

Germline loops: CDR1 KGHSH, CDR2 LQKENI. Germline trimming cut 6 bases from V and 3 bases from J; bases unmatched to any gene: 1. The CDR3 contains 15 residues. Original data processing: Using reference gene primer amplification, nucleated cell counts were estimated. The table came from immunoSEQ multiplex PCR; TCRdb's copy has only in-frame clones and leaves some out. D and trimming were read from the DNA, whereas the V and J calls and clone size are those reported in that table. The sample lists about 240,000 clones; 86% were seen once. The receptor was isolated from a man aged 60 to 75 with acute or convalescent COVID-19. The chain links TRBV18 to TRBJ2-2; TRBD2 agrees at 13 bases. Sequencing was performed on peripheral blood. Written as DNA, the CDR3 is TGTGCCAGCTCTGGACTAGCGGGAGACACCGGGGAGCTGTTTTTT. This translates into CASSGLAGDTGELFF.